This entry is about one T cell receptor (beta chain). What it binds is unknown. Trimming took 4 bases from V and 8 from J, leaving 23 bases between them. CDR3 length equals 16 residues. From germline, CDR1 is MNHEY and CDR2 SVGAGI. The sample originates from a study of shared clonotypes between healthy human individuals. Findings and limits, study-wide: Rarefaction showed sorted-subset sequencing was incomplete despite large depth.

Deep was the level at which the assay was run. TCRdb's copy holds only in-frame clones and misses some; the assay was immunoSEQ multiplex PCR. Among about 2.1 million clones, about 94% were seen once, and the ten largest hold around 1.8%. CD8 cells classed as naive were CD45RO-negative and positively selected for CCR7, excluding terminally differentiated effector memory CD45RA+ cells. The sample taken for sequencing was naive CD8+ T cells from PBMCs. The V and J genes are TRBV6-5 and TRBJ1-2, with D possibly TRBD1 on 6 matching bases. The sequence derives from a man aged 18-30 years in good health. Some clones in this sample may be carry-over from other donors' samples. The chain's CDR3 is CASSSGRRDIFSGYTF. Written as DNA, the CDR3 is TGTGCCAGCAGTTCTGGCCGACGGGACATTTTTTCGGGCTACACCTTC.